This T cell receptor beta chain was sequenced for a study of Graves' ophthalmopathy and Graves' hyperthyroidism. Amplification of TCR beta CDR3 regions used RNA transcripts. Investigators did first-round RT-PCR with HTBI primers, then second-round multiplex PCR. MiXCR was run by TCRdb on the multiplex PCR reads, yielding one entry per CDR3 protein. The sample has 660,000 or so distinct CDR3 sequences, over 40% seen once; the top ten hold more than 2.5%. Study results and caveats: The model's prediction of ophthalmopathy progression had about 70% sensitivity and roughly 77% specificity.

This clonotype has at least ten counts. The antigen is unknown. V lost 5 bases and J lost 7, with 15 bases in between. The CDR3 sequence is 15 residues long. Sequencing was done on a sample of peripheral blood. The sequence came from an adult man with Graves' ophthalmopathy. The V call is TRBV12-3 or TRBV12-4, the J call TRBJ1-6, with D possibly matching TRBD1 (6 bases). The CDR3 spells CASSPTGFGNSPLHF. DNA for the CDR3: TGTGCCAGCAGTCCAACAGGGTTCGGGAATTCACCCCTCCACTTT.